This T cell receptor beta chain was recorded in a study of T cells after yellow fever vaccination. The germline V gene encodes CDR1 SGHRS and CDR2 YFSETQ. The CDR3 loop spans 12 amino acids. V was trimmed by 1 base and J by 11 bases, leaving 13 bases between them. Whole-study findings and limits: Any FACS-sorted repertoire could hold abundant clonotypes that contaminate it from the bulk population. A large majority of primary-vaccination clones showed up again after the booster (96% CD4, around 85% CD8).

The 5'RACE template-switching step produced TCR cDNA and added a universal primer site and UMIs. From the 5' RACE reads, TCRdb called clonotypes with MiXCR, one entry per CDR3 protein. The repertoire holds 200,000 to 300,000 distinct CDR3 sequences, with 10% to 15% as singletons. For this clonotype: Its antigen is as yet unknown.

The chain combines TRBV5-1 with TRBJ2-7; no clear D. Sequenced material: CD4+ T cells sorted from PBMCs, taken 45 days after the yellow fever booster vaccination. The receptor was derived from a young man who received the YFV17D yellow fever vaccine. As DNA, the CDR3 is TGCGCCAGCAGCTTGATGGGGTCCGAAAAGTACTTC. Its protein is CASSLMGSEKYF.